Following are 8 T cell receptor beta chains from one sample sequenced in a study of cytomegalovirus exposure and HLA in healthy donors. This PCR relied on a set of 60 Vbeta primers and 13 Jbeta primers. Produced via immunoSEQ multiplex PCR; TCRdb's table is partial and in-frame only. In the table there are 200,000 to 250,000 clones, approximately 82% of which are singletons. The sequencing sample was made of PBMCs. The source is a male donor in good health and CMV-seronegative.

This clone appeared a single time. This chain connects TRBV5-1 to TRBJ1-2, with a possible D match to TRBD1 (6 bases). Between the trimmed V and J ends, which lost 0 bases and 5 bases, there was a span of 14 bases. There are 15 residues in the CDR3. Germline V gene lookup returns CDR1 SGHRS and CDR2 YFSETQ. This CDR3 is CASSLDSGVRYGYTF. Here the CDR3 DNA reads TGCGCCAGCAGCTTGGACTCAGGGGTTAGATATGGCTACACCTTC.

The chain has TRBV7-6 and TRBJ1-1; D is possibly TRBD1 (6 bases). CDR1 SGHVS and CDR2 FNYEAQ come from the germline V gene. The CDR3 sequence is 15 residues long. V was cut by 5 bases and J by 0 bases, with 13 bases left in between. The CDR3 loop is CASSLSGQMNTEAFF. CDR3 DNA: TGTGCCAGCAGCCTCTCGGGACAAATGAACACTGAAGCTTTCTTT.

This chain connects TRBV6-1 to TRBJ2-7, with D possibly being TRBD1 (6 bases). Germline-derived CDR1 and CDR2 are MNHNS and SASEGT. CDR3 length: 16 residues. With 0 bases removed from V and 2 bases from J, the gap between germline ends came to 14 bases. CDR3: CASSEATRGAPYEQYF. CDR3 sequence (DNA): TGTGCCAGCAGTGAAGCAACCAGGGGCGCCCCCTACGAGCAGTACTTC.

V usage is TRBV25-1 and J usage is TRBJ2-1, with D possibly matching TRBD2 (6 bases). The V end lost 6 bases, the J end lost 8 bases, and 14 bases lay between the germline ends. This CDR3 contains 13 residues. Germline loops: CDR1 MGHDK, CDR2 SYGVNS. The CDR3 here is CASSRSSGDEQFF. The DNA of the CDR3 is TGTGCCAGCAGCCGATCGTCGGGAGATGAGCAGTTCTTC.

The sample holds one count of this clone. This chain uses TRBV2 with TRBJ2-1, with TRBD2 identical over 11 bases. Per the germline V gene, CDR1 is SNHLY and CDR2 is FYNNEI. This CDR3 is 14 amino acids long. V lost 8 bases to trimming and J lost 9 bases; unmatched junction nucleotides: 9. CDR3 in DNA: TGTGCCAGCGATTCCGGGACTAGCGGCCTTGAGCAGTTCTTC. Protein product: CASDSGTSGLEQFF.

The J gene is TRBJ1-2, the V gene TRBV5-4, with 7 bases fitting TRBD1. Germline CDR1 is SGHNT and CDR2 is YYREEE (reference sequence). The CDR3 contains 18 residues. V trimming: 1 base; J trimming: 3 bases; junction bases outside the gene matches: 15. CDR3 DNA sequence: TGTGCCAGCAGCTTGTTTGCGACAGGGAGTAGTAGTCACTATGGCTACACCTTC. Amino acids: CASSLFATGSSSHYGYTF.

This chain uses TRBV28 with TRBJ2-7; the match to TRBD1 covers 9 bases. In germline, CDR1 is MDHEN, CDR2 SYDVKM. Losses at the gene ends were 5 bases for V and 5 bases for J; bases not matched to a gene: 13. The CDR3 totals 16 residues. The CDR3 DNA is TGTGCCAGCAGTCCCCAGCCGGGACAGGGCATCCACGAGCAGTACTTC. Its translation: CASSPQPGQGIHEQYF.

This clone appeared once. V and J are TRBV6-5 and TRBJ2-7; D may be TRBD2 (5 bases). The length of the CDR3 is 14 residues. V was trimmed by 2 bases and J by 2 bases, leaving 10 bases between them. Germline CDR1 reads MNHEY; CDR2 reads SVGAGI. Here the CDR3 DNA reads TGTGCCAGCAGTTACGAGGGCATGACCTACGAGCAGTACTTC. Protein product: CASSYEGMTYEQYF.